The rows below give T cell receptor beta chains drawn from one sample of a study of blood T cells in healthy people across ages. TCRdb redid the calling of the 5' RACE reads with MiXCR, one entry per CDR3 protein. The top ten hold 22% of the sample, which has about 830,000 distinct CDR3 sequences, 58% seen once. Sequenced input: blood. These receptors were taken from a man younger than 45 in good health. Each CDR3 is given with its conserved first and last residue. D genes are given only for firm matches. The listing skips clone size in some rows; elsewhere it reads once, few, many or a size class.

clone size	D gene	V gene	J gene	CDR3 protein	CDR3 DNA
few	NA	TRBV6-2/TRBV6-3	TRBJ2-1	CASSYRGHLSYNEQFF	TGTGCCAGCAGTTACCGGGGACACCTCTCCTACAATGAGCAGTTCTTC
NA	NA	TRBV4-2	TRBJ2-5	CASSQEYLGVEETQYF	TGTGCCAGCAGCCAAGAATACTTAGGGGTTGAAGAGACCCAGTACTTC
NA	TRBD1	TRBV6-1	TRBJ2-3	CASSEVRTGVDTQYF	TGTGCCAGCAGTGAAGTTCGGACAGGGGTAGATACGCAGTATTTT
NA	NA	TRBV5-5	TRBJ2-5	CASSFVMGQETQYF	TGTGCCAGCAGCTTTGTGATGGGGCAAGAGACCCAGTACTTC
NA	NA	TRBV4-3	TRBJ2-6	CASSQVLGAGANVLTF	TGCGCCAGCAGCCAAGTTTTGGGGGCCGGGGCCAACGTCCTGACTTTC
NA	NA	TRBV21-1	TRBJ2-5	CASSKGWDTEETQYF	TGTGCCAGCAGCAAAGGATGGGACACCGAAGAGACCCAGTACTTC
NA	NA	TRBV4-3	TRBJ2-7	CASSQEVAVYEQYF	TGCGCCAGCAGCCAAGAGGTAGCGGTCTACGAGCAGTACTTC
NA	NA	TRBV15	TRBJ2-5	CATSRLTEQETQYF	TGTGCCACCAGCAGACTGACAGAACAAGAGACCCAGTACTTC
NA	NA	TRBV3-1	TRBJ2-1	CASSQGRERQFF	TGTGCCAGCAGCCAAGGCCGGGAACGGCAGTTCTTC
NA	TRBD2	TRBV7-9	TRBJ2-5	CASKASGSRTQYF	TGTGCCAGCAAGGCTAGCGGGAGTAGGACCCAGTACTTC
few	NA	TRBV10-3	TRBJ1-1	CAISDGLSYTEAFF	TGTGCCATCAGTGATGGGTTGTCGTACACTGAAGCTTTCTTT
NA	TRBD2	TRBV20-1	TRBJ2-3	CSARSSGGAGDTQYF	TGCAGTGCTAGAAGTAGCGGGGGGGCCGGGGATACGCAGTATTTT
NA	TRBD2	TRBV20-1	TRBJ2-5	CSAPSYSSGRSGETQYF	TGCAGTGCCCCCTCGTACTCTAGCGGGAGATCCGGGGAGACCCAGTACTTC
NA	TRBD2	TRBV10-3	TRBJ2-7	CAISDTGGLAGGSGTQYF	TGTGCCATCAGTGATACCGGGGGTCTAGCGGGGGGATCCGGCACCCAGTACTTC
many	NA	TRBV2	TRBJ2-3	CASSHAKSPGRRTDTQYF	TGTGCCAGCAGCCATGCTAAATCCCCTGGGAGGCGGACAGATACGCAGTATTTT
NA	TRBD1	TRBV6-5	TRBJ1-6	CASRTDRESPLHF	TGTGCCAGCAGGACCGACAGGGAATCACCCCTCCACTTT
NA	NA	TRBV7-2	TRBJ1-4	CASSPVSPGRGRGEKLFF	TGTGCCAGCAGCCCCGTTTCCCCGGGTCGGGGGAGAGGGGAAAAACTGTTTTTT
few	NA	TRBV6-2/TRBV6-3	TRBJ2-7	CASRQISEQYF	TGTGCCAGCAGACAAATCTCCGAGCAGTACTTC
few	NA	TRBV20-1	TRBJ2-7	CSARGNRVEQYF	TGCAGTGCTAGGGGAAACAGGGTCGAGCAGTACTTC
few	TRBD1	TRBV10-3	TRBJ1-2	CATPGQGNYGYTF	TGTGCCACTCCGGGACAGGGGAACTATGGCTACACCTTC
few	NA	TRBV4-3	TRBJ2-7	CASSQDVTGRVGYEQYF	TGCGCCAGCAGCCAAGACGTGACGGGGCGGGTGGGATACGAGCAGTACTTC
NA	TRBD1	TRBV7-9	TRBJ2-7	CASSNRGQATAYEQYF	TGTGCCAGCAGCAACCGCGGACAGGCAACGGCCTACGAGCAGTACTTC
NA	NA	TRBV20-1	TRBJ1-1	CSASGGSTEAFF	TGCAGTGCTAGTGGGGGTTCCACTGAAGCTTTCTTT
NA	TRBD2	TRBV20-1	TRBJ2-7	CSARVSGVRQYF	TGCAGTGCTAGGGTTAGCGGGGTGAGGCAGTACTTC
NA	NA	TRBV7-9	TRBJ2-7	CASSLEAAYEQYF	TGTGCCAGCAGCTTAGAGGCAGCCTACGAGCAGTACTTC
NA	NA	TRBV20-1	TRBJ2-5	CSARDPVRPGAGEQYF	TGCAGTGCTAGAGATCCCGTGCGCCCGGGGGCGGGTGAGCAGTACTTC
NA	NA	TRBV28	TRBJ1-5	CASSRGDHQPQHF	TGTGCCAGCAGTAGGGGGGACCATCAGCCCCAGCATTTT
NA	TRBD2	TRBV4-3	TRBJ2-7	CASSQDRSSGSGIHEQYF	TGCGCCAGCAGCCAAGATCGGAGTAGCGGGAGTGGGATCCACGAGCAGTACTTC
NA	NA	TRBV4-3	TRBJ1-2	CASSHGAATENYGYTF	TGCGCCAGCAGCCATGGTGCAGCAACTGAAAACTATGGCTACACCTTC
NA	NA	TRBV20-1	TRBJ2-3	CSASKLADTQYF	TGCAGTGCTTCGAAATTGGCAGATACGCAGTATTTT
few	NA	TRBV11-2	TRBJ2-7	CASNPTSSSYEQYF	TGTGCCAGCAACCCTACTAGCAGCTCCTACGAGCAGTACTTC
NA	TRBD1	TRBV6-5	TRBJ1-1	CASSQTGDAEAFF	TGTGCCAGCAGTCAGACAGGGGACGCTGAAGCTTTCTTT
once	TRBD1	TRBV5-1	TRBJ2-1	CASSSQGANEQFF	TGCGCCAGCAGCTCTCAGGGGGCCAATGAGCAGTTCTTC
once	TRBD2	TRBV11-2	TRBJ2-3	CASTFTSGSTDTQYF	TGTGCCTCGACCTTTACTAGCGGGAGCACAGATACGCAGTATTTT
NA	TRBD1	TRBV9	TRBJ1-5	CASSVGTGGGQPQHF	TGTGCCAGCAGCGTTGGGACAGGGGGCGGTCAGCCCCAGCATTTT
few	NA	TRBV27	TRBJ2-4	CASTRIGGAKNIQYF	TGTGCCAGCACTCGGATCGGCGGGGCCAAAAACATTCAGTACTTC
few	NA	TRBV7-9	TRBJ1-1	CASSSGTTRQAFF	TGTGCCAGCAGCTCTGGGACTACCCGCCAAGCTTTCTTT
NA	TRBD1	TRBV29-1	TRBJ1-1	CSASGGVGAFF	TGCAGCGCTTCAGGGGGCGTAGGAGCTTTCTTT
NA	TRBD1	TRBV20-1	TRBJ2-7	CSARLTGVGHEQYF	TGCAGTGCTAGACTGACAGGGGTAGGGCACGAGCAGTACTTC
NA	NA	TRBV16	TRBJ1-1	CASSQWNGQLNTEAFF	TGTGCCAGCAGCCAATGGAACGGGCAGCTGAACACTGAAGCTTTCTTT
many	NA	TRBV29-1	TRBJ2-5	CSVVLAGEYQETQYF	TGCAGCGTTGTTCTGGCAGGGGAGTACCAAGAGACCCAGTACTTC
NA	NA	TRBV11-2	TRBJ1-6	CASSRPYTGNNSPLHF	TGTGCCAGCAGCCGACCGTACACAGGGAATAATTCACCCCTCCACTTT
NA	TRBD1	TRBV24-1	TRBJ2-6	CVTSDAGSRDRAWSGANVLTF	TGTGTCACCAGTGACGCAGGGTCCCGGGACAGGGCATGGTCTGGGGCCAACGTCCTGACTTTC
NA	NA	TRBV7-9	TRBJ1-5	CASSPRGPSGSNQPQHF	TGTGCCAGCAGCCCTCGGGGACCCTCCGGCTCCAATCAGCCCCAGCATTTT
NA	NA	TRBV29-1	TRBJ2-7	CSVEMGNEQYF	TGCAGCGTTGAAATGGGGAACGAGCAGTACTTC
NA	NA	TRBV29-1	TRBJ1-1	CSVSKSGVEAFF	TGCAGCGTTTCTAAGAGCGGCGTCGAAGCTTTCTTT
few	TRBD1	TRBV10-3	TRBJ2-7	CAISETSTDRGSGEQYF	TGTGCCATCAGTGAGACGAGTACGGACAGGGGTTCAGGCGAGCAGTACTTC
once	NA	TRBV10-1	TRBJ2-7	CASSESEGIRYEQYF	TGCGCCAGCAGTGAGTCGGAGGGTATACGGTACGAGCAGTACTTC
NA	TRBD1	TRBV15	TRBJ1-2	CATSPGGDRGYTF	TGTGCCACCAGTCCAGGGGGGGACAGGGGTTACACCTTC
NA	TRBD2	TRBV18	TRBJ2-5	CASSPAGGTQTQYF	TGTGCCAGCTCACCGGCGGGAGGAACGCAGACCCAGTACTTC
few	TRBD2	TRBV7-2	TRBJ2-1	CASSSRLSGGSRNEQFF	TGTGCCAGCAGCTCCCGTCTATCGGGAGGGAGTAGGAATGAGCAGTTCTTC
once	NA	TRBV5-8	TRBJ1-4	CASSRGVQDNEKLFF	TGTGCCAGCAGCCGGGGAGTACAGGATAATGAAAAACTGTTTTTT
NA	NA	TRBV6-1	TRBJ1-2	CASLISWTSVDGYTF	TGTGCCAGCCTTATAAGTTGGACAAGCGTGGATGGCTACACCTTC
NA	NA	TRBV20-1	TRBJ2-7	CSARESQAGGLYEQYF	TGCAGTGCTAGAGAGAGTCAAGCGGGTGGGCTCTACGAGCAGTACTTC
once	TRBD1	TRBV12-3/TRBV12-4	TRBJ1-3	CASRPTGVRGNTIYF	TGTGCCAGCAGGCCCACAGGGGTCCGAGGAAACACCATATATTTT
NA	TRBD1	TRBV7-2	TRBJ2-7	CASSWDSHLYEQYF	TGTGCCAGCAGCTGGGACAGCCATCTCTACGAGCAGTACTTC
few	NA	TRBV10-3	TRBJ1-6	CAIRIGPLSPLHF	TGTGCCATCAGGATAGGGCCTCTCTCACCCCTCCACTTT